The 21 T cell receptor beta chains below all came from one sample that was sequenced in a study of vaccination effects on CD4 cells after COVID-19. What these receptors recognize is not known. The table came from immunoSEQ multiplex PCR; TCRdb's copy has only in-frame clones and leaves some out. The table shows roughly 30,000 clones, with around 73% occurring only once. ViraFEST expansion of antigen-specific CD4+ T cells with viral peptide pools preceded sequencing. Investigators separated out CD4+ T cells once approximately 11 days of culture had passed. The healthy vaccine recipients, who had no prior SARS-CoV-2 infection, showed negative nucleocapsid antibodies. The sequenced sample was CD4+ T cells from PBMCs cultured with HCoV-OC43 spike peptides, obtained before COVID-19 vaccination. This sample's subset: HCoV-OC43 spike overlapping peptide pool stimulation. All receptors derive from a human donor who received a COVID-19 vaccine.

This chain joins TRBV5-4 and TRBJ2-5; 15 bases are a match to TRBD2. With V trimmed by 4 bases and J by 5 bases, 9 bases remained unmatched. Germline assignment: CDR1 SGHNT and CDR2 YYREEE (reference sequence). This CDR3 spans 17 amino acids. The CDR3 nucleotides are TGTGCCAGCAGCCCCGGACTAGCGGGGGGGCATCGGGAGACCCAGTACTTC. It yields the protein CASSPGLAGGHRETQYF.

This rearrangement joins TRBV29-1 to TRBJ1-2, with D possibly matching TRBD1 (5 bases). Germline values: CDR1 SQVTM, CDR2 ANQGSEA. The CDR3 has 14 amino acids. Trimming took off 0 bases at V and 4 bases at J, with 12 bases between the two ends. CDR3 DNA sequence: TGCAGCGTTGAAGATCCGGGGGTCGGCTATGGCTACACCTTC. Translated: CSVEDPGVGYGYTF.

V usage is TRBV2 and J usage is TRBJ2-7, with no clear D. V lost 1 base to trimming and J lost 4 bases, with 5 bases between them. This CDR3 is built from 12 residues. Germline CDR1 reads SNHLY; CDR2 reads FYNNEI. CDR3 loop: CASSEGLYEQYF. The CDR3 nucleotides are TGTGCCAGCAGTGAAGGGCTTTACGAGCAGTACTTC.

The chain has TRBV30 and TRBJ2-1, with 9 bases that match TRBD2. Looked up from germline, CDR1 is GTSNPN and CDR2 is SVGIG (reference sequence). Trimming took 5 bases from V and 5 from J; bases not matched to a gene: 1. The CDR3 is 12 residues long. Here the CDR3 DNA reads TGTGCCTGGTCTAGCGGGGACAATGAGCAGTTCTTC. Translation: CAWSSGDNEQFF. The variable domain in full, with the rest retrieved from reference TRBV30 and TRBJ2-1, is SQTIHQWPATLVQPVGSPLSLECTVEGTSNPNLYWYRQAAGRGLQLLFYSVGIGQISSEVPQNLSASRPQDRQFILSSKKLLLSDSGFYLCAWSSGDNEQFFGPGTRLTVL.

This clone is a singleton in its sample. V usage is TRBV19 and J usage is TRBJ1-1; TRBD1 aligns across 7 bases. Germline CDR1 is LNHDA and CDR2 is SQIVND (reference sequence). V was clipped by 8 bases and J by 0 bases; unmatched bases: 9. This CDR3 comprises 15 residues. The CDR3 region is CASGPPGTVNTEAFF. CDR3 DNA: TGTGCCAGTGGCCCCCCCGGGACAGTGAACACTGAAGCTTTCTTT.

The V and J genes are TRBV28 and TRBJ2-7; unclear D gene. The V end was cut by 7 bases, the J end by 0 bases, with 4 bases between. Germline V gene lookup returns CDR1 MDHEN and CDR2 SYDVKM. CDR3 length equals 11 residues. CDR3 coding DNA: TGTGCCAGCACCTCCTCCTACGAGCAGTACTTC. Its translation is CASTSSYEQYF.

To note about this clone: Compared with germline, one end of the junction differs, possibly owing to a read error. V gene TRBV7-7 combines with J gene TRBJ2-3; 10 positions agree with TRBD2. Germline CDR1 reads SSHAT; CDR2 reads FNYEAQ (reference sequence). The CDR3 spans 17 residues. Here the CDR3 DNA reads TGTGCTAGCAGCTTTTGCGAGCGGGAGGGAGGCACAGATACGCAGTATTTT. Translating gives CASSFCEREGGTDTQYF.

The chain uses TRBV7-2 and TRBJ1-6, with 8 bases matching TRBD1. Per germline, CDR1 SGHTA and CDR2 FQGNSA. The ends lost 5 bases at V and 9 bases at J; junction bases unmatched: 12. CDR3 size: 16 residues. CDR3 sequence reads: CASSLRQGRNGSPLHF. CDR3 DNA: TGTGCCAGCAGCCTACGACAGGGGAGGAATGGTTCACCCCTCCACTTT.

V usage is TRBV6-5 and J usage is TRBJ2-5; the D gene is possibly TRBD2 (5 bases). The CDR3 is 13 amino acids. Germline CDR1 is MNHEY and CDR2 is SVGAGI. Trimming stripped 8 bases from V and 1 base from J, with 11 bases between. In DNA form, the CDR3 reads TGTGCCAGCGGGATTGGAGGCCAAGAGACCCAGTACTTC. It codes for CASGIGGQETQYF.

CDR3: CASRFKTGTGEMNTEAFF. CDR3 bases: TGCGCCAGCAGGTTTAAAACCGGGACAGGGGAAATGAACACTGAAGCTTTCTTT. This sequence joins TRBV5-1 and TRBJ1-1; the match to TRBD1 covers 10 bases. The CDR3 length is 18 residues. Trimming removed 5 bases from V and 0 bases from J; junction bases left unmatched: 13. Germline loops: CDR1 SGHRS, CDR2 YFSETQ.

CDR3 bases: TGCAGCGTTGAGGGGACCATATCGGGCCCTAACTATGGCTACACCTTC. Encoded protein: CSVEGTISGPNYGYTF. V gene TRBV29-1 combines with J gene TRBJ1-2; maybe TRBD1 (5 bases). This CDR3 comprises 16 residues. V was trimmed by 3 bases and J by 0 bases, leaving 17 bases between them. Per germline, CDR1 SQVTM and CDR2 ANQGSEA.

This clone was seen a handful of times. The V gene is TRBV6-5, the J gene TRBJ1-6, with TRBD1 matching over 9 bases. Germline CDR1 MNHEY, CDR2 SVGAGI. This CDR3 region has 14 residues. The junction had 0 bases not matched to a gene; V was cut back by 6 bases and J by 3 bases. Here the CDR3 DNA reads TGTGCCAGCAGGGGACAGGGCTATAATTCACCCCTCCACTTT. This encodes CASRGQGYNSPLHF.

This clone was observed once. The J gene is TRBJ1-2, the V gene TRBV19; 12 bases are shared with TRBD1. The CDR3 has 16 amino acids. V was clipped by 4 bases and J by 7 bases; unmatched bases: 10. Germline loops: CDR1 LNHDA, CDR2 SQIVND (reference sequence). In nucleotides, the CDR3 is TGTGCCAGTAGTACGTCCCGGGACAGGGGGCGGAGTGGCTACACCTTC. Translating it yields CASSTSRDRGRSGYTF.

The chain joins TRBV3-1 (or the pseudogene TRBV3-2) to TRBJ1-2, with 9 bases lining up with TRBD1. Per germline, CDR1 LGHDT and CDR2 YNNKEL (reference sequence). The V gene end was trimmed by 4 bases and the J gene end by 7 bases; junction bases not matched to a gene: 10. This CDR3 region has 15 residues. The CDR3 region is CASSPRTGDRAGYTF. CDR3 coding DNA: TGTGCCAGCAGCCCCAGGACAGGGGACAGGGCTGGCTACACCTTC.

V is TRBV29-1 and J is TRBJ1-2, with unresolved D. Trimming removed 5 bases from V and 4 bases from J, with 5 bases in between. This CDR3 is 10 amino acids long. Germline loops: CDR1 SQVTM, CDR2 ANQGSEA. CDR3 sequence reads: CSVRSYGYTF. CDR3 bases: TGCAGCGTTCGGTCCTATGGCTACACCTTC.

This clone was seen a few times. The V gene is TRBV20-1, the J gene TRBJ1-6; D gene ambiguous. Germline loops: CDR1 DFQATT, CDR2 SNEGSKA (reference sequence). The germline V and J ends were trimmed by 4 bases and 5 bases, with 3 bases remaining between them. CDR3 size: 11 residues. This CDR3 reads CSATNNSPLHF. CDR3 DNA sequence: TGCAGTGCTACCAATAATTCACCCCTCCACTTT.

The chain has TRBV5-5 and TRBJ2-3, with a possible D match to TRBD1 (5 bases). Germline-derived CDR1 and CDR2 are SGHKS and YYEKEE (reference sequence). The CDR3 is 15 amino acids. V lost 3 bases to trimming and J lost 5 bases, with 16 bases between them. CDR3 region: CASSSFRVQGDTQYF. CDR3 coding DNA: TGTGCCAGCAGCTCTTTCAGGGTTCAGGGAGATACGCAGTATTTT.

V gene TRBV28 combines with J gene TRBJ1-2; 9 bases align to TRBD1. Germline V gene sequence: CDR1 MDHEN, CDR2 SYDVKM. The CDR3 runs to 16 residues. Losses at the gene ends were 5 bases for V and 3 bases for J; bases not matched to a gene: 10. The CDR3: CASSTQGQGRDYGYTF. CDR3 sequence (DNA): TGTGCCAGCAGTACCCAGGGACAGGGTCGAGACTATGGCTACACCTTC.

The rearrangement uses TRBV14 and TRBJ2-5, with D unclear. Trimming took off 1 base at V and 5 bases at J, with 8 bases between the two ends. CDR1 SGHDN and CDR2 FVKESK come from the germline V gene. This CDR3 is built from 13 residues. CDR3 region: CASSQGFSETQYF. The CDR3 coding sequence is TGTGCCAGCAGCCAAGGGTTTTCGGAGACCCAGTACTTC.

The chain carries TRBV28 and TRBJ1-5, with a weak D call TRBD1 (6 bases). CDR3 length equals 14 residues. Per the germline V gene, CDR1 is MDHEN and CDR2 is SYDVKM. Trimming removed 6 bases from V and 15 bases from J, with 24 bases in between. CDR3 DNA sequence: TGTGCCAGCAGCTTCGTGGGGGGCGGTCGGGGACTGCATTTT. Translating gives CASSFVGGGRGLHF.

CDR3 sequence (DNA): TGTGCCAGCTCACCAAACAGACCGAACACTGAAGCTTTCTTT. Translated: CASSPNRPNTEAFF. The chain is built from TRBV18 and TRBJ1-1; no clear D gene. Per the germline V gene, CDR1 is KGHSH and CDR2 is LQKENI. There are 14 residues in the CDR3. V lost 2 bases and J 1 base, leaving 8 bases between the germline ends.